This TCR beta chain was sequenced in a study of blood T cells in healthy people across ages. With a J-beta primer mix and a sample-barcoded 5' primer, a second PCR ran about 7 to 12 cycles. Each cDNA molecule was tagged by a template-switch adaptor that had 12 random nucleotides. Per sample, CDR3-containing paired-end reads numbered at least 2.5 million. TCRdb redid the calling of the 5' RACE reads with MiXCR, one entry per CDR3 protein. The table has about 1.6 million distinct CDR3 sequences, roughly 32% seen once; the top ten hold 11%. This clonotype was detected many times. The CDR3 extends over 12 amino acids. Per germline, CDR1 SGHRS and CDR2 YFSETQ. Trimming shortened V by 4 bases and J by 1 base, and 5 bases separated the two germline ends. Per sample, a minimum of 6 million PBMCs were isolated.

The chain uses TRBV5-1 and TRBJ1-2; D is uncertain. The receptor was derived from a woman aged 25 to 39 in good health. Sequenced sample: blood. CDR3 residues: CASSGSNYGYTF. CDR3 nucleotide sequence: TGCGCCAGCAGCGGCAGTAACTATGGCTACACCTTC.